The 18 T cell receptor beta chains below come from one sample, sequenced in a study of cytomegalovirus exposure and HLA in healthy donors. Both 60 Vbeta primers and 13 Jbeta primers went into the PCR. Libraries were prepared by immunoSEQ multiplex PCR; TCRdb keeps only in-frame clonotypes and omits some of them. The sample has under 200,000 clones, roughly 85% seen once. The specimen sequenced was PBMCs. The receptors shown here come from a woman aged 40-49 years in good health and CMV-seronegative.

The J gene is TRBJ1-4, the V gene TRBV29-1; 9 bases fit TRBD1. Germline CDR1 SQVTM, CDR2 ANQGSEA. CDR3 length: 13 residues. V lost 7 bases, J lost 3 bases, and 3 bases stayed unmatched. The chain's CDR3 is CSAGTGSNEKLFF. Here the CDR3 DNA reads TGCAGCGCTGGGACAGGGTCTAATGAAAAACTGTTTTTT.

The chain has TRBV29-1 and TRBJ1-1; TRBD1 aligns across 8 bases. CDR1 and CDR2 (germline): SQVTM, ANQGSEA. Losses at the gene ends were 4 bases for V and 1 base for J; bases not matched to a gene: 2. The CDR3 has 13 amino acids. CDR3 in amino acids: CSVVGTGNTEAFF. CDR3 sequence (DNA): TGCAGCGTTGTGGGGACAGGGAACACTGAAGCTTTCTTT.

The chain recombines TRBV10-1 with TRBJ1-2, with a possible D match to TRBD1 (5 bases). In germline, CDR1 is WNHNN, CDR2 SYGVQD (reference sequence). V was pared by 6 bases and J by 7 bases, with 21 bases between. The CDR3 totals 15 residues. The CDR3 reads CASRGLFRASRGYTF. The CDR3 nucleotides read TGCGCCAGCAGGGGTCTGTTCAGGGCGAGTCGTGGCTACACCTTC.

The V and J genes are TRBV19 and TRBJ2-7; no reliable D call. Germline CDR1 and CDR2: LNHDA and SQIVND (reference sequence). CDR3 length equals 14 residues. Trimming left V 8 bases short and J 7 bases short, with 21 bases between. CDR3 sequence: CASGLSGPTREQYF. In DNA, the CDR3 is TGTGCCAGTGGGTTATCTGGGCCCACGCGTGAGCAGTACTTC.

V is TRBV7-2 and J is TRBJ2-7; 9 nucleotides match TRBD2. The CDR3 has 18 amino acids. Germline values: CDR1 SGHTA, CDR2 FQGNSA. Germline trimming cut 0 bases from V and 6 bases from J; bases unmatched to any gene: 15. The CDR3, as DNA: TGTGCCAGCAGCTTAGCATGGGGAGGGGTAGCGGGAGTTGGCGAGCAGTACTTC. Translating it yields CASSLAWGGVAGVGEQYF.

The V call is TRBV28, the J call TRBJ2-3, with 8 bases lining up with TRBD2. Germline assignment: CDR1 MDHEN and CDR2 SYDVKM. CDR3 length equals 16 residues. V shed 4 bases and J 4 bases; nucleotides not matched to a gene: 10. This CDR3 reads CASSSLSGSRADTQYF. CDR3 nucleotide sequence: TGTGCCAGCAGTTCCCTGAGCGGGAGTCGTGCAGATACGCAGTATTTT. The whole variable domain, filled in from reference TRBV28 and TRBJ2-3, reads DVKVTQSSRYLVKRTGEKVFLECVQDMDHENMFWYRQDPGLGLRLIYFSYDVKMKEKGDIPEGYSVSREKKERFSLILESASTNQTSMYLCASSSLSGSRADTQYFGPGTRLTVL.

The chain employs TRBV7-2 and TRBJ1-4, with D maybe TRBD1 (6 bases). The V end lost 1 base, the J end lost 5 bases, and 14 bases lay between the germline ends. Germline CDR1 and CDR2: SGHTA and FQGNSA. This CDR3 contains 16 residues. The DNA for the CDR3 is TGTGCCAGCAGCTTAGGGTCAGGGGCGCCCAATGAAAAACTGTTTTTT. Its protein is CASSLGSGAPNEKLFF.

This clone was observed a handful of times. J is TRBJ2-1 and V is TRBV4-1; 12 bases map to TRBD2. After removal of 4 bases from V and 4 bases from J, the junction contained 2 bases not matched to a gene. Germline V CDR1 and CDR2: MGHRA, YSYEKL. The CDR3 length is 15 residues. The CDR3, as DNA: TGCGCCAGCAGCCGAGGACTAGCGGGGTACAATGAGCAGTTCTTC. Residues: CASSRGLAGYNEQFF.

This clone appeared once. The J gene is TRBJ1-2, the V gene TRBV7-9; no clear D. Trimming pared 1 base from V and 6 bases from J, leaving 15 bases between. Germline lookup yields CDR1 SEHNR and CDR2 FQNEAQ (reference sequence). This CDR3 has 15 amino acids. CDR3 region: CASSLEGGRENGYTF. In nucleotides, the CDR3 is TGTGCCAGCAGCTTAGAAGGCGGCAGAGAAAATGGCTACACCTTC.

With respect to this clone: This CDR3 is also generated by other DNA sequences in the sample. In DNA, the CDR3 is TGTGCCAGCAGGGGGACAGCTTATGGCTACACCTTC. Protein sequence: CASRGTAYGYTF. This rearrangement joins TRBV2 to TRBJ1-2; 7 nucleotides agree with TRBD1. Germline lookup yields CDR1 SNHLY and CDR2 FYNNEI. There are 12 residues in the CDR3. The ends lost 6 bases at V and 5 bases at J; junction bases unmatched: 3. The full variable domain, with the rest looked up from reference TRBV2 and TRBJ1-2, is EPEVTQTPSHQVTQMGQEVILRCVPISNHLYFYWYRQILGQKVEFLVSFYNNEISEKSEIFDDQFSVERPDGSNFTLKIRSTKLEDSAMYFCASRGTAYGYTFGSGTRLTVV.

V is TRBV10-1 and J is TRBJ1-2; 7 nucleotides line up with TRBD1. Germline lookup yields CDR1 WNHNN and CDR2 SYGVQD (reference sequence). CDR3 length: 13 residues. V was clipped by 1 base and J by 8 bases; unmatched bases: 4. CDR3 protein: CASSELQGGGYTF. The CDR3 coding sequence is TGCGCCAGCAGTGAGTTGCAGGGGGGAGGCTACACCTTC.

The chain joins TRBV5-4 to TRBJ2-1; 9 positions agree with TRBD2. The CDR3 totals 16 residues. Germline V CDR1 and CDR2: SGHNT, YYREEE (reference sequence). Unmatched junction bases numbered 10, after V lost 2 bases and J lost 7 bases. The CDR3 here is CASSFEGAGLANEQFF. CDR3 in DNA: TGTGCCAGCAGCTTCGAGGGAGCGGGACTAGCAAATGAGCAGTTCTTC.

V usage is TRBV7-2 and J usage is TRBJ2-5; TRBD1 matches 9 bases. The CDR3 is 14 amino acids. Trimming at V came to 3 bases and at J to 7 bases, leaving 6 bases not matched to a gene. Germline CDR1 SGHTA, CDR2 FQGNSA. The chain's CDR3 is CASSLGQGLGTQYF. Here the CDR3 DNA reads TGTGCCAGCAGCTTGGGACAGGGACTCGGGACCCAGTACTTC. Supplemented by reference TRBV7-2 and TRBJ2-5, the full variable domain reads GAGVSQSPSNKVTEKGKDVELRCDPISGHTALYWYRQSLGQGLEFLIYFQGNSAPDKSGLPSDRFSAERTGGSVSTLTIQRTQQEDSAVYLCASSLGQGLGTQYFGPGTRLLVL.

This clone has a count of ten or more. The chain joins TRBV2 to TRBJ2-1; 11 bases fit TRBD2. This CDR3 spans 15 amino acids. V shed 6 bases and J 3 bases; nucleotides not matched to a gene: 4. Germline loops: CDR1 SNHLY, CDR2 FYNNEI. The CDR3 loop is CASRETSGGYNEQFF. CDR3 DNA sequence: TGTGCCAGCAGGGAAACTAGCGGGGGCTACAATGAGCAGTTCTTC.

The rearrangement links TRBV6-6 to TRBJ2-7; 9 bases line up with TRBD1. Trimming cost V 8 bases and J 4 bases; bases outside gene matches: 12. The CDR3 runs to 15 residues. Looked up from germline, CDR1 is MNHNY and CDR2 is SVGAGI (reference sequence). The CDR3 sequence: CASATSGTGPYEQYF. In DNA form, the CDR3 reads TGTGCCAGCGCAACTTCCGGGACAGGGCCGTACGAGCAGTACTTC.

This clone showed up just a few times. The rearrangement links TRBV7-9 to TRBJ2-7; 11 bases are shared with TRBD1. Germline CDR1 and CDR2: SEHNR and FQNEAQ (reference sequence). CDR3 length: 13 amino acids. V gave up 3 bases and J gave up 6 bases; unmatched junction bases: 1. CDR3 sequence: CASSLGTGGEQYF. CDR3 nucleotides: TGTGCCAGCAGCTTGGGGACAGGGGGCGAGCAGTACTTC. Combining the CDR3 with reference TRBV7-9 and TRBJ2-7 gives the whole variable domain DTGVSQNPRHKITKRGQNVTFRCDPISEHNRLYWYRQTLGQGPEFLTYFQNEAQLEKSRLLSDRFSAERPKGSFSTLEIQRTEQGDSAMYLCASSLGTGGEQYFGPGTRLTVT.

The rearrangement uses TRBV2 and TRBJ2-7; D is possibly TRBD1 (5 bases). CDR3 length equals 13 residues. Germline V gives CDR1 SNHLY, CDR2 FYNNEI. The V end lost 3 bases, the J end lost 2 bases, and 8 bases lay between the germline ends. For the CDR3, the DNA is TGTGCCAGCAGTGACAGGGCAACCTACGAGCAGTACTTC. This gives the protein CASSDRATYEQYF.

The chain uses TRBV28 and TRBJ2-7, with TRBD1 matching over 8 bases. V lost 5 bases, J lost 5 bases, and 11 bases stayed unmatched. This CDR3 is 15 amino acids long. Germline V lookup: CDR1 MDHEN, CDR2 SYDVKM. CDR3 protein: CASSPTGRGRHEQYF. CDR3 in DNA: TGTGCCAGCAGTCCCACGGGCAGGGGGCGACACGAGCAGTACTTC.